The clone carrying this TCR beta chain was recorded a few times. This entry is derived from a study of cytomegalovirus exposure and HLA in healthy donors. Overall study: When 398 donors were genotyped, approximately 81% of them were found to fall in the Caucasian-associated ancestry cluster.

CDR1 GTSNPN and CDR2 SVGIG come from the germline V gene (reference sequence). With V trimmed by 3 bases and J by 0 bases, 4 bases remained unmatched. CDR3 size: 16 residues. PCR amplification relied on 60 Vbeta primers (plus 13 Jbeta primers). Some clones are missing from TCRdb's copy, which holds only in-frame ones; the method was immunoSEQ multiplex PCR. The data hold roughly 120,000 clones, with around three quarters observed a single time. This sequence originates from a woman in her thirties or forties in good health and CMV-seropositive. The rearrangement uses TRBV30 and TRBJ2-5; 13 bases agree with TRBD2. Sample: PBMCs. The CDR3 nucleotides read TGTGCCTGGAGGCGGGGACTAGCGGGATACCAAGAGACCCAGTACTTC. It translates to CAWRRGLAGYQETQYF.